This T cell receptor (beta chain) stems from a study of OX40 agonist ivuxolimab in advanced cancers. Some clones are missing from TCRdb's copy, which holds only in-frame ones; the method was immunoSEQ multiplex PCR. Here the sample spans 25,000 to 30,000 clones, around nine tenths being singletons. CDR1 and CDR2 from the germline V gene are SSHAT and FNYEAQ (reference sequence). The CDR3 runs to 15 residues. Trimming removed 5 bases from V and 5 bases from J; junction bases left unmatched: 11. This chain connects TRBV7-7 to TRBJ2-5; 7 nucleotides match TRBD1. The sequence was obtained from an adult with an advanced solid tumor such as melanoma, head and neck, liver or kidney cancer. The source material was CD4+ or CD8+ T cells sorted from blood, sampled in a trial of the OX40 agonist ivuxolimab. The CDR3, as DNA: TGTGCCAGCAGCCTCACACAGGGGCTGATGGAGACCCAGTACTTC. Translation: CASSLTQGLMETQYF.